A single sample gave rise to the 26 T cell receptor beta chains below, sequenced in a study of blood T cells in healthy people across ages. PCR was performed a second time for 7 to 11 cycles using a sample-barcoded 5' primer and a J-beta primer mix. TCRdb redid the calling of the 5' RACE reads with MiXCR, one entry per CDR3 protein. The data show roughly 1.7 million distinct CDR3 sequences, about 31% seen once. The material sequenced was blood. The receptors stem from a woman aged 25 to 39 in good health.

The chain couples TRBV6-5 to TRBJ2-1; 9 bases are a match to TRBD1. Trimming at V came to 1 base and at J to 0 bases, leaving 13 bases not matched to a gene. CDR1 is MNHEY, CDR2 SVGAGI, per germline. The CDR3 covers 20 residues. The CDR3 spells CASSYFPGQGQPDSYNEQFF. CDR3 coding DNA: TGTGCCAGCAGTTACTTCCCGGGACAGGGACAACCCGACTCCTACAATGAGCAGTTCTTC.

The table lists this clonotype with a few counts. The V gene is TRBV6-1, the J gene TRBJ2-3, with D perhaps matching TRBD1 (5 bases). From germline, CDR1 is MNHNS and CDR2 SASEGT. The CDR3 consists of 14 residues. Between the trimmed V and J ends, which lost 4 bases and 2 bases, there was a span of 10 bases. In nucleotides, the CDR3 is TGTGCCAGCAGTGTAACAGGCATCACAGATACGCAGTATTTT. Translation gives CASSVTGITDTQYF.

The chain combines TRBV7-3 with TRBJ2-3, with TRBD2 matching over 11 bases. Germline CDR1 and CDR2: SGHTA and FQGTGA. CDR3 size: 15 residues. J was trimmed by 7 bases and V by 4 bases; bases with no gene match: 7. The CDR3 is CASSSAGTSGNTQYF. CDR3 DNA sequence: TGTGCCAGCAGCTCCGCCGGGACTAGCGGAAATACGCAGTATTTT.

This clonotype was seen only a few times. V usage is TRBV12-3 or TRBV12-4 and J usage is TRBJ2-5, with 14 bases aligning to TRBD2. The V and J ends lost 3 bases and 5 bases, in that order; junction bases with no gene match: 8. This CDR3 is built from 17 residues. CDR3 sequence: CASSFGTSGSTLETQYF. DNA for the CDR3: TGTGCCAGCAGTTTCGGGACTAGCGGGAGTACGTTGGAGACCCAGTACTTC.

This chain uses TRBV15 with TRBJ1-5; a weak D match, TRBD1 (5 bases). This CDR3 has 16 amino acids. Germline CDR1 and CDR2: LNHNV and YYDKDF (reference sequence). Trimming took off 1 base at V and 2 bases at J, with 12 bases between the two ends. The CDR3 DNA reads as TGTGCCACCAGCAGAGGTCGGGACTCTCGCAATCAGCCCCAGCATTTT. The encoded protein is CATSRGRDSRNQPQHF.

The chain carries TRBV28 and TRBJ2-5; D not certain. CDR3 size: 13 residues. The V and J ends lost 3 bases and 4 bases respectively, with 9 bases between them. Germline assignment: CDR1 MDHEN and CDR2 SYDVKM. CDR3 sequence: CASSFGPPETQYF. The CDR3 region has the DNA TGTGCCAGCAGTTTTGGACCCCCAGAGACCCAGTACTTC. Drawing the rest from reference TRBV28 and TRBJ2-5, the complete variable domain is DVKVTQSSRYLVKRTGEKVFLECVQDMDHENMFWYRQDPGLGLRLIYFSYDVKMKEKGDIPEGYSVSREKKERFSLILESASTNQTSMYLCASSFGPPETQYFGPGTRLLVL.

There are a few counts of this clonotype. For the CDR3, the DNA is TGCAGTGCTGGGGAGGGGGGGCTTCCGCCCCAGCATTTT. This codes for CSAGEGGLPPQHF. The J gene is TRBJ1-5, the V gene TRBV20-1; TRBD1 might be the D (6 bases). The CDR3 spans 13 residues. Germline lookup yields CDR1 DFQATT and CDR2 SNEGSKA (reference sequence). Trimming took off 5 bases at V and 9 bases at J, with 17 bases between the two ends.

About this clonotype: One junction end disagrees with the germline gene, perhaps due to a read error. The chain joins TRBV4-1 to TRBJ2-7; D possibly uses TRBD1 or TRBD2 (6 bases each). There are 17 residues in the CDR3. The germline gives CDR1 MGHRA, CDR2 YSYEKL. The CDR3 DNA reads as TGCACCAGCAGCCAAGATTTCGGGGGCGTCGGGTCCTACGAGCAGTACTTC. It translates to CTSSQDFGGVGSYEQYF.

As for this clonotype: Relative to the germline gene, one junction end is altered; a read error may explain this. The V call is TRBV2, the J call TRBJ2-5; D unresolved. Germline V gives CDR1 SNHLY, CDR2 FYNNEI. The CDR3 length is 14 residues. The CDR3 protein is CASSAVKGKEAQYF. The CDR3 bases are TGTGCCAGCAGTGCGGTTAAGGGAAAAGAGGCCCAGTACTTC.

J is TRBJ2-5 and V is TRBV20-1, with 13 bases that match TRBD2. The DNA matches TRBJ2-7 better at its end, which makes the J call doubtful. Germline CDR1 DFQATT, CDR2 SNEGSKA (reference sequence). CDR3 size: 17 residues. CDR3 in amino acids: CSARAGLAGKGVYEQYF. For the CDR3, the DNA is TGCAGTGCTAGAGCGGGACTAGCGGGGAAGGGGGTCTACGAGCAGTACTTC.

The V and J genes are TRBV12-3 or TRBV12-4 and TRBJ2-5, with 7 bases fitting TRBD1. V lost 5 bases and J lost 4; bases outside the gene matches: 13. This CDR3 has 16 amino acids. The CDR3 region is CASSRGQEFVGETQYF. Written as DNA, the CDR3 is TGTGCCAGCAGTCGCGGACAGGAGTTCGTCGGAGAGACCCAGTACTTC.

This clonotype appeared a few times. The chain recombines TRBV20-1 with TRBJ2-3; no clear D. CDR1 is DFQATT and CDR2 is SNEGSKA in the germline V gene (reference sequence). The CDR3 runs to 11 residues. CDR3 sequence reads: CSSSLADTQYF. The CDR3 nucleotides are TGCAGCAGCAGTTTGGCAGATACGCAGTATTTT.

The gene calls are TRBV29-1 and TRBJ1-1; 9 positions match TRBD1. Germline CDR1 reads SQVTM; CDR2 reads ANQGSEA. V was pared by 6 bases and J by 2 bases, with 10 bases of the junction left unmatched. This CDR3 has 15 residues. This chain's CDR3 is CSVDRGRAVNTEAFF. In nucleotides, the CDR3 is TGCAGCGTGGACAGGGGCCGCGCTGTTAACACTGAAGCTTTCTTT.

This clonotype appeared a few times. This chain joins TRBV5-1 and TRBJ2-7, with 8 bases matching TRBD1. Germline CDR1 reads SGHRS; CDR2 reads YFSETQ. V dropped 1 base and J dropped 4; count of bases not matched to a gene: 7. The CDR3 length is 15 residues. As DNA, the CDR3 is TGCGCCAGCAGCTTGTGGGCAGGGGGCGCATACGAGCAGTACTTC. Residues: CASSLWAGGAYEQYF.

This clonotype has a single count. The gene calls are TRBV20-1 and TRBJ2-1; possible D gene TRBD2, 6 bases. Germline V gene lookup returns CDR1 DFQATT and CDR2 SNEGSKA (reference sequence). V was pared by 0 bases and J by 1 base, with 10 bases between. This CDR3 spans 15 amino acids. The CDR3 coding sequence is TGCAGTGCTAGAGATCCGGGGGAGTCCTACAATGAGCAGTTCTTC. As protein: CSARDPGESYNEQFF.

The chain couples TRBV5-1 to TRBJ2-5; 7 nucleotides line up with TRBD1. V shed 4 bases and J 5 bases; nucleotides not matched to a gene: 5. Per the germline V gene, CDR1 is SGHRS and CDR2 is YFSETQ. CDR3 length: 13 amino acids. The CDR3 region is CASSNDRDETQYF. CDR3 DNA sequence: TGCGCCAGCAGCAATGACAGGGACGAGACCCAGTACTTC.

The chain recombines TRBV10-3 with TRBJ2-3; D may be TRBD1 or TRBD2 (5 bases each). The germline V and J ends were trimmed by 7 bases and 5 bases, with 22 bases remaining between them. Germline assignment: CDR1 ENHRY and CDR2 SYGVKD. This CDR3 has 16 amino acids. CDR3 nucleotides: TGTGCCATCATTAATCGGGGCCAAAGAGGACGAGATACGCAGTATTTT. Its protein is CAIINRGQRGRDTQYF.

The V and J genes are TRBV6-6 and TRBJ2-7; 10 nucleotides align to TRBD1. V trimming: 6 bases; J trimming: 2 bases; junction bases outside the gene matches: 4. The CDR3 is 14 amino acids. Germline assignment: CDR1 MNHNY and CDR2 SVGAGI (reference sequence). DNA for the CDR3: TGTGCCAGCAGACGACAGGGGGCTGCCTACGAGCAGTACTTC. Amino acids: CASRRQGAAYEQYF.

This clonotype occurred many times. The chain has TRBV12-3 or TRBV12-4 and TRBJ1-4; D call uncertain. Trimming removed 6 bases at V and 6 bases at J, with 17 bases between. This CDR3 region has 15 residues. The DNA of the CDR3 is TGTGCCAGCAGACCAGCAACGGGAGTACATGAAAAACTGTTTTTT. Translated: CASRPATGVHEKLFF.

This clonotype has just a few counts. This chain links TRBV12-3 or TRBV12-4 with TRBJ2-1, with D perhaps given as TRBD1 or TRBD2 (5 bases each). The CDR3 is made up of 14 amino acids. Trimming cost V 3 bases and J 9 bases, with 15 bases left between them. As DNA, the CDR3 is TGTGCCAGCAGTTTGTTCGGGGCCTCGAGTGAGCAGTTCTTC. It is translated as CASSLFGASSEQFF.

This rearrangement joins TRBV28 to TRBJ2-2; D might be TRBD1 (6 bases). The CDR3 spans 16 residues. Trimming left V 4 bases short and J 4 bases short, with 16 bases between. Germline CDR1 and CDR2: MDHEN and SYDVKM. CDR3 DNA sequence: TGTGCCAGCAGTTCCCTATACAGGGAGACCACCGGGGAGCTGTTTTTT. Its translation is CASSSLYRETTGELFF. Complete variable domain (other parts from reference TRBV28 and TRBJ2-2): DVKVTQSSRYLVKRTGEKVFLECVQDMDHENMFWYRQDPGLGLRLIYFSYDVKMKEKGDIPEGYSVSREKKERFSLILESASTNQTSMYLCASSSLYRETTGELFFGEGSRLTVL.

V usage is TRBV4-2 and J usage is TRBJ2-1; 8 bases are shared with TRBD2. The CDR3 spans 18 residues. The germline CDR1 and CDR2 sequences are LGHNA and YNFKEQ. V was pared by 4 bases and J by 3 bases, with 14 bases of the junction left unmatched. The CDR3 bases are TGTGCCAGCAGCCCCAATCCCCTACTAGCGGAGCACTACAATGAGCAGTTCTTC. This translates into CASSPNPLLAEHYNEQFF.

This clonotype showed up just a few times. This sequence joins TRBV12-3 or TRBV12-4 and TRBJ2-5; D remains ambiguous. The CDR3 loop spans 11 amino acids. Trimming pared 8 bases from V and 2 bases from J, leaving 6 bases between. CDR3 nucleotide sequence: TGTGCCAGCGCAGTACAAGAGACCCAGTACTTC. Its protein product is CASAVQETQYF.

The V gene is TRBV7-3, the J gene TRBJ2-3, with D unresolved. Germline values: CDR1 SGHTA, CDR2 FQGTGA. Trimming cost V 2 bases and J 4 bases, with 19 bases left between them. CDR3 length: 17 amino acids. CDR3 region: CASSLGHGPPAADTQYF. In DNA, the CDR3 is TGTGCCAGCAGCTTAGGGCACGGGCCCCCCGCGGCAGATACGCAGTATTTT.

As DNA, the CDR3 is TGTGCCAGCAGTCCCGACAGAGGCAATTTCTACGAGCAGTACTTC. Amino acids: CASSPDRGNFYEQYF. The chain joins TRBV27 to TRBJ2-7; a possible D gene is TRBD1 (5 bases). Per germline, CDR1 MNHEY and CDR2 SMNVEV (reference sequence). The ends were cut back, 5 bases at V and 3 bases at J, with 17 bases in the middle. This CDR3 contains 15 residues.

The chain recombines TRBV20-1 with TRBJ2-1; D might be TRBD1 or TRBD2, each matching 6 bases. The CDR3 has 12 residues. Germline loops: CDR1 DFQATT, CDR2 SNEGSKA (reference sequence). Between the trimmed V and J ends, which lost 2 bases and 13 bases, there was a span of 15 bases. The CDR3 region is CSARFEGEVQFF. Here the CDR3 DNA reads TGCAGTGCTAGATTTGAGGGGGAGGTCCAGTTCTTC.